The sequence of this TCR beta chain was determined in a study of cytomegalovirus exposure and HLA in healthy donors. Overall study results and limits: Common viral pathogens (according to a later analysis) appeared linked to several of the most significant clusters.

The CDR3 loop spans 14 amino acids. The germline gives CDR1 SGDLS, CDR2 YYNGEE. Unmatched junction bases numbered 3, after V lost 2 bases and J lost 5 bases. With regard to this clone: The antigen is not known.

PCR employed 60 Vbeta and 13 Jbeta primers. Only in-frame clones appear in the TCRdb table, and some are missing; sequencing was by immunoSEQ multiplex PCR. Altogether 170,000 or so clones are present, 77% being singletons, with the ten largest covering around 3.5%. The sample taken for sequencing was PBMCs. The sequence derives from a woman aged 60-75 years in good health and CMV-seropositive. The chain is built from TRBV9 and TRBJ2-5, with TRBD1 matching over 10 bases. The DNA for the CDR3 is TGTGCCAGCAGCGTCTCGGGACAGGGGGAGACCCAGTACTTC. Translation gives CASSVSGQGETQYF. The variable domain in full, completed from reference TRBV9 and TRBJ2-5, reads DSGVTQTPKHLITATGQRVTLRCSPRSGDLSVYWYQQSLDQGLQFLIQYYNGEERAKGNILERFSAQQFPDLHSELNLSSLELGDSALYFCASSVSGQGETQYFGPGTRLLVL.